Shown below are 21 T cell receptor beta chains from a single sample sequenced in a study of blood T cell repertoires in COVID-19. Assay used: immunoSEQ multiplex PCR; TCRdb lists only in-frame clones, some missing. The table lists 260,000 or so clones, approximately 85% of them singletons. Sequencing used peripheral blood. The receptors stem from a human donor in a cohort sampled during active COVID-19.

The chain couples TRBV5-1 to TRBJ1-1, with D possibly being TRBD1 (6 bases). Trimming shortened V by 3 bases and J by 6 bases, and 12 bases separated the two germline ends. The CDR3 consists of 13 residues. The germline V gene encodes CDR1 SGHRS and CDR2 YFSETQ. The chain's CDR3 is CASSSQGVAEAFF. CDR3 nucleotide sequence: TGCGCCAGCAGCTCACAGGGTGTGGCTGAAGCTTTCTTT.

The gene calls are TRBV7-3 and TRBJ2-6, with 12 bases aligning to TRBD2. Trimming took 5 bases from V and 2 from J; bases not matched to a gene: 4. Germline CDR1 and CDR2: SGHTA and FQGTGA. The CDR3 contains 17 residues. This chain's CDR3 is CASSLTSGSPGANVLTF. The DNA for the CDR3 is TGTGCCAGCAGCCTGACTAGCGGGAGTCCTGGGGCCAACGTCCTGACTTTC.

The CDR3 sequence: CASSSTHRGEQYF. The CDR3 region has the DNA TGTGCCAGCAGCTCAACTCACAGGGGGGAGCAGTACTTC. This sequence joins TRBV7-9 and TRBJ2-7; 8 bases match TRBD1. Germline loops: CDR1 SEHNR, CDR2 FQNEAQ (reference sequence). This CDR3 is 13 amino acids long. With V trimmed by 4 bases and J by 7 bases, 6 bases remained unmatched.

The CDR3 bases are TGTGCCAGCAGCTTAAATGGCGGAGGGACAGATACGCAGTATTTT. Its protein product is CASSLNGGGTDTQYF. This sequence joins TRBV7-2 and TRBJ2-3; TRBD2 is a possible D gene (6 bases). Germline V CDR1 and CDR2: SGHTA, FQGNSA. With 2 bases removed from V and 3 bases from J, the gap between germline ends came to 12 bases. The CDR3 length is 15 residues. Full variable domain (outside the CDR3, taken from reference TRBV7-2 and TRBJ2-3): GAGVSQSPSNKVTEKGKDVELRCDPISGHTALYWYRQSLGQGLEFLIYFQGNSAPDKSGLPSDRFSAERTGGSVSTLTIQRTQQEDSAVYLCASSLNGGGTDTQYFGPGTRLTVL.

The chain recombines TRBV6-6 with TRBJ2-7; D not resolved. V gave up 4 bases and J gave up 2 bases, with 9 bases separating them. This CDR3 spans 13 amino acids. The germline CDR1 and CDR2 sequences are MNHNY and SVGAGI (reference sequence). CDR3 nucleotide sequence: TGTGCCAGCAGTTCAGGAACCCCCTACGAGCAGTACTTC. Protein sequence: CASSSGTPYEQYF.

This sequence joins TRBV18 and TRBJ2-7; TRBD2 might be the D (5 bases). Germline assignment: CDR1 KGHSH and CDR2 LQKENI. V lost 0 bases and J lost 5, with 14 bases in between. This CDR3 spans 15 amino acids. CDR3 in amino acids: CASSPPTGEKDEQYF. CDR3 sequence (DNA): TGTGCCAGCTCACCACCTACTGGGGAGAAAGACGAGCAGTACTTC.

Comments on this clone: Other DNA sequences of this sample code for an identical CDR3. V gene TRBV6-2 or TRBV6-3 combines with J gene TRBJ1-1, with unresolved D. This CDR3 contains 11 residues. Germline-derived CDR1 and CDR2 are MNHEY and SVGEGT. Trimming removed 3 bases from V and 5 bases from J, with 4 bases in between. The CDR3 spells CASSYPTEAFF. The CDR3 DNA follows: TGTGCCAGCAGTTATCCTACTGAAGCTTTCTTT.

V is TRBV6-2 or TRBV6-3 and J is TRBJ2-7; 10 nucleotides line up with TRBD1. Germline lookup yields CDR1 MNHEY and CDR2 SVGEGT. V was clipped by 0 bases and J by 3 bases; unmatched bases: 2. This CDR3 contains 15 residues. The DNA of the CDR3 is TGTGCCAGCAGTTACTCCGGGACAGGGGACTACGAGCAGTACTTC. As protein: CASSYSGTGDYEQYF.

The CDR3 nucleotides are TGCAGTGCTTGTGATAGCGGGAGGGCCGATCGGACCCAGTACTTC. It encodes CSACDSGRADRTQYF. The rearrangement joins TRBV20-1 to TRBJ2-5; 11 bases are shared with TRBD2. Looked up from germline, CDR1 is DFQATT and CDR2 is SNEGSKA (reference sequence). Trimming cost V 5 bases and J 7 bases; bases outside gene matches: 12. This CDR3 comprises 15 residues.

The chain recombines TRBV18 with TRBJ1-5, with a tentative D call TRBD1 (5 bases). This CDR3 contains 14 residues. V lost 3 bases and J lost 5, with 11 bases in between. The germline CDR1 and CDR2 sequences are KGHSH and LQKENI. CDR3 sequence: CASSPSGGYQPQHF. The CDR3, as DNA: TGTGCCAGCTCACCGTCCGGGGGATATCAGCCCCAGCATTTT.

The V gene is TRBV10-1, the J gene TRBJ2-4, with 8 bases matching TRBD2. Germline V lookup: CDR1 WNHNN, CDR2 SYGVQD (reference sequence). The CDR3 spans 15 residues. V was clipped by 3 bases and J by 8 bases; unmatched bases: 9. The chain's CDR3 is CASSERTSCGDIQYF. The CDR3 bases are TGCGCCAGCAGTGAAAGGACTAGCTGCGGCGACATTCAGTACTTC.

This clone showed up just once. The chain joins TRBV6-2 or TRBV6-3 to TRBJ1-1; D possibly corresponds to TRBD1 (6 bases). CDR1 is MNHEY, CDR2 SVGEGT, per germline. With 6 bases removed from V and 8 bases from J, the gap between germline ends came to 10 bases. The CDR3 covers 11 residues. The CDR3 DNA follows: TGTGCCAGCAGCGACCAGGGGGAAGCTTTCTTT. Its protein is CASSDQGEAFF.

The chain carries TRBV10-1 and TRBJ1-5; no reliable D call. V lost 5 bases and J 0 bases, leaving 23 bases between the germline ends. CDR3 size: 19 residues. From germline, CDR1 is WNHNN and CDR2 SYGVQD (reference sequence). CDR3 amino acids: CASSLPDNSRNLSNQPQHF. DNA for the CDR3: TGCGCCAGCAGTTTACCCGATAACAGCAGGAACCTTAGCAATCAGCCCCAGCATTTT.

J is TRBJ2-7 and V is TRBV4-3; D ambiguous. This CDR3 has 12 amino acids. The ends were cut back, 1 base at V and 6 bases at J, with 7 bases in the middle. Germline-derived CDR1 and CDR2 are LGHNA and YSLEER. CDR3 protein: CASSQGRGEQYF. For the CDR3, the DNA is TGCGCCAGCAGCCAAGGGAGAGGCGAGCAGTACTTC.

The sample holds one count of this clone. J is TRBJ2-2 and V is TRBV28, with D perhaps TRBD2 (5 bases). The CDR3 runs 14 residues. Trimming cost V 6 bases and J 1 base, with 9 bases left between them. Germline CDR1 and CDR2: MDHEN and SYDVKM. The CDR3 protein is CASRPEGNTGELFF. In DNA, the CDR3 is TGTGCCAGCAGACCTGAGGGGAACACCGGGGAGCTGTTTTTT.

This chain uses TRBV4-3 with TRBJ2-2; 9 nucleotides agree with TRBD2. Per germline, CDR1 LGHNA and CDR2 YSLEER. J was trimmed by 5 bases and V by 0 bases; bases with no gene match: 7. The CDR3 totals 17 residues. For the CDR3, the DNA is TGCGCCAGCAGCCAAGAGTTGGCGGCGGGAGGGACCGGGGAGCTGTTTTTT. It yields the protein CASSQELAAGGTGELFF.

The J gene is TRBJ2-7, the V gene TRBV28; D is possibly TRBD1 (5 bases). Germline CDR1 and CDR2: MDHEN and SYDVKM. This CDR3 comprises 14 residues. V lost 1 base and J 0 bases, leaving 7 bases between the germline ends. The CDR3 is CASSLYTGSYEQYF. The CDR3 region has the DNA TGTGCCAGCAGTTTATATACAGGCTCCTACGAGCAGTACTTC.

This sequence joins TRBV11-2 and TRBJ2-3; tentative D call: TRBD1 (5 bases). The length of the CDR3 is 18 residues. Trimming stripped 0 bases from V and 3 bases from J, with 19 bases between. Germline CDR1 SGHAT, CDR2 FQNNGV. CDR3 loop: CASSLELSGDSSTDTQYF. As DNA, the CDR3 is TGTGCCAGCAGCTTAGAGTTGAGTGGAGACAGCAGTACAGATACGCAGTATTTT.

The CDR3 loop reads CASTRGDQETQYF. CDR3 DNA sequence: TGTGCCAGTACGAGAGGAGACCAAGAGACCCAGTACTTC. This chain joins TRBV19 and TRBJ2-5; D is uncertain. V was shortened by 7 bases and J by 0 bases, with 9 bases between the two germline ends. The germline V gene encodes CDR1 LNHDA and CDR2 SQIVND (reference sequence). CDR3 length equals 13 residues. The full variable domain, rest sourced from reference TRBV19 and TRBJ2-5, is DGGITQSPKYLFRKEGQNVTLSCEQNLNHDAMYWYRQDPGQGLRLIYYSQIVNDFQKGDIAEGYSVSREKKESFPLTVTSAQKNPTAFYLCASTRGDQETQYFGPGTRLLVL.

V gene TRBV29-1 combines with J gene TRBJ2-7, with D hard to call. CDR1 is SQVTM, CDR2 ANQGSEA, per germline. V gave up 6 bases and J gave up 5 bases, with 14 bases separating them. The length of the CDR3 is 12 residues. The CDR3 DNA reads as TGCAGCGTGGCCCTCTCCTCTCACGAGCAGTACTTC. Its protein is CSVALSSHEQYF.

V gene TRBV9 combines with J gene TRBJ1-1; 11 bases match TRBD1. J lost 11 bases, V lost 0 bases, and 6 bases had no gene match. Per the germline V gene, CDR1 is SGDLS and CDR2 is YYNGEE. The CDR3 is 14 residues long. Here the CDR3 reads CASSVVEGQGVAFF. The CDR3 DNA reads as TGTGCCAGCAGCGTAGTAGAGGGACAGGGGGTGGCTTTCTTT. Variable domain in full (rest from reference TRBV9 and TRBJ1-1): DSGVTQTPKHLITATGQRVTLRCSPRSGDLSVYWYQQSLDQGLQFLIQYYNGEERAKGNILERFSAQQFPDLHSELNLSSLELGDSALYFCASSVVEGQGVAFFGQGTRLTVV.